This TCR beta chain was profiled in a study of T cell responses to AZD1222 COVID-19 vaccine. As to this clone: Its antigen remains unknown.

Sequencing was performed with immunoSEQ multiplex PCR; in TCRdb, only in-frame clones are kept and a portion is missing. The sample contains roughly 90,000 clones, around 90% of which appear only once. The study, taken as a whole, reports: Nearly half of spike-specific TCRs reportedly target unmutated variant regions. In all cases, repertoires were sampled only after the peak T cell response. Possibly, clonal diversity was underestimated; donors were largely white British and included more females.

The source is an adult in good health. Sequencing was performed on peripheral blood, taken on day 0 of MenACWY control vaccination.

CDR3 nucleotides: TGTGCCAGCAGTTACGCCCCTACAGGGGTCGGGTCCTACGAGCAGTACTTC. Protein product: CASSYAPTGVGSYEQYF. The chain couples TRBV28 to TRBJ2-7; 7 nucleotides line up with TRBD1. CDR3 size: 17 residues. V lost 4 bases to trimming and J lost 1 base; unmatched junction nucleotides: 13. The germline V gene encodes CDR1 MDHEN and CDR2 SYDVKM.